These 6 T cell receptor beta chains were all obtained from the same sample, sequenced in a study of T cell clonotyping in hematopoietic cell transplantation. TCRdb's table, derived via immunoSEQ multiplex PCR, lists solely in-frame clones and lacks some. This table has more than 55,000 clones, just under 95% appearing once. The sequencing sample was made of peripheral blood mononuclear cells. These receptors were collected from a man aged 45 to 65 in good health. Some clones in this sample may be carry-over from other donors' samples.

The rearrangement uses TRBV6-5 and TRBJ2-1; tentative D call: TRBD1 (6 bases). The germline V gene has CDR1 MNHEY and CDR2 SVGAGI. CDR3 length: 16 amino acids. Trimming shortened V by 2 bases and J by 0 bases, and 11 bases separated the two germline ends. CDR3 in DNA: TGTGCCAGCAGTTACGGGGGACACTCCTCCTACAATGAGCAGTTCTTC. Translated: CASSYGGHSSYNEQFF.

The chain recombines TRBV5-4 with TRBJ2-7, with D tentatively TRBD2 (6 bases). The CDR3 length is 17 residues. Germline loops: CDR1 SGHNT, CDR2 YYREEE (reference sequence). Trimming removed 3 bases from V and 2 bases from J, with 21 bases in between. In DNA form, the CDR3 reads TGTGCCAGCAGCTCCCGTCCCCGTTTAGCGGCCCCCTACGAGCAGTACTTC. Its translation is CASSSRPRLAAPYEQYF.

The sample holds one count of this clone. The chain combines TRBV2 with TRBJ2-3; no reliable D call. The germline V and J ends were trimmed by 6 bases and 2 bases, with 9 bases remaining between them. Germline V gives CDR1 SNHLY, CDR2 FYNNEI. This CDR3 region has 13 residues. The CDR3 spells CASSGPLTDTQYF. The CDR3 region has the DNA TGTGCCAGCAGCGGACCGCTCACAGATACGCAGTATTTT.

This sequence joins TRBV10-3 and TRBJ2-3; 8 bases line up with TRBD2. Germline V gene sequence: CDR1 ENHRY, CDR2 SYGVKD. The CDR3 runs to 14 residues. V was clipped by 7 bases and J by 5 bases; unmatched bases: 8. For the CDR3, the DNA is TGTGCCATCATGGGGACTAGTAGTAGAGATACGCAGTATTTT. The encoded protein is CAIMGTSSRDTQYF.

V usage is TRBV6-5 and J usage is TRBJ2-7; D might be TRBD2 (6 bases). The CDR3 is made up of 14 amino acids. Trimming removed 6 bases from V and 7 bases from J, with 19 bases in between. In germline, CDR1 is MNHEY, CDR2 SVGAGI. For the CDR3, the DNA is TGTGCCAGCAGCACCGGGACTCAATTTGGGGAGCAGTACTTC. It specifies CASSTGTQFGEQYF.

The chain uses TRBV6-5 and TRBJ1-5; D is uncertain. The CDR3 covers 13 residues. Per the germline V gene, CDR1 is MNHEY and CDR2 is SVGAGI. V dropped 6 bases and J dropped 0 bases, with 6 bases sitting between them. CDR3 nucleotide sequence: TGTGCCAGCAGGTCTCGTAGCAATCAGCCCCAGCATTTT. Translated: CASRSRSNQPQHF.